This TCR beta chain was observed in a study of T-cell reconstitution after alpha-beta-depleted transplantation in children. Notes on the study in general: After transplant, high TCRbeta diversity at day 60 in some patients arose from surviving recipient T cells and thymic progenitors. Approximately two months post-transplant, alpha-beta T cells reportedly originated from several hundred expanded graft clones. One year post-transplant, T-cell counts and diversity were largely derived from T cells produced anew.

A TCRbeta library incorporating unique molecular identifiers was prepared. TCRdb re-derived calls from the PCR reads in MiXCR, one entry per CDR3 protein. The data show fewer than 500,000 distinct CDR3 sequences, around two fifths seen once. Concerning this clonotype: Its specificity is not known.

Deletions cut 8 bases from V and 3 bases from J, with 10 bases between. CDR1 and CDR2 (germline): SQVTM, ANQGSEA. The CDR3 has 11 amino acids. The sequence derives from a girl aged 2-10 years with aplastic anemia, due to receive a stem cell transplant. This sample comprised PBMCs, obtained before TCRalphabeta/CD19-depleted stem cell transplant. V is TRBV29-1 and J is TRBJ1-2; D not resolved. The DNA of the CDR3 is TGCAGCTCATCTGGGTACTATGGCTACACCTTC. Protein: CSSSGYYGYTF.